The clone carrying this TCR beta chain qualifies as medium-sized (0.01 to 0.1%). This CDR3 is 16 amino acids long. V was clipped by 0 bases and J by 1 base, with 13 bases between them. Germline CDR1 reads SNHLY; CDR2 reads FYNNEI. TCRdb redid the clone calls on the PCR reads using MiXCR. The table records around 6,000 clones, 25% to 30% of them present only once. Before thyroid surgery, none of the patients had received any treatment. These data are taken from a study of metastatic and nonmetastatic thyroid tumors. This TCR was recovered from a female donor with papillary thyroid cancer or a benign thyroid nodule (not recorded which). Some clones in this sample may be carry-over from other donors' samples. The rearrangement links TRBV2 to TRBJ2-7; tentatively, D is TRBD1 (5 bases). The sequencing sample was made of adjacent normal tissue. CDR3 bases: TGTGCCAGCAGTGAAGCGCATGGTGGGGCATCCTACGAGCAGTACTTC. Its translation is CASSEAHGGASYEQYF.